A selection of T cell receptor beta chains follows, all from one sample in a study of response to subunit inactivated influenza vaccine. Via MiXCR, TCRdb re-called the RT-PCR reads, giving one row per CDR3 protein. The data show fewer than 350,000 distinct CDR3 sequences, just over 20% seen once. The source material was PBMCs from blood, sampled less than 22 months after vaccination. All receptors come from a man aged 50 to 69 who received an inactivated influenza vaccine. CDR3s leave out the opening cysteine and the closing phenylalanine or tryptophan.

V	CDR3
TRBV5-4	ASSSNIGNQQY
TRBV5-4	ASSLDGNSKNIQY
TRBV7-2	ANSLAQATSGNTIY
TRBV5-4	ASSSTGVAYNEQF
TRBV24-1	ATSARGPNQPQH
TRBV29-1	SVESVGSGSFFNEQF
TRBV5-1	ASSLATATNYGYT
TRBV20-1	SALNSEQF
TRBV11-2	ASSLLAGHGYT
TRBV20-1	SARAALPRETQY
TRBV19	ASSIWDRGNEQF
TRBV10-3	AITTSLAEYNEQF
TRBV29-1	SARAGTTNEKLF
TRBV29-1	SVFPDIETQY
TRBV20-1	SAFSGDYEQY
TRBV13	ASKNGGSSYNEQF
TRBV12-3/TRBV12-4	ASKGRAGDEQY
TRBV3-1	ASSQEVQKETQY
TRBV7-9	ASSFNRDEAF
TRBV20-1	STLGTGDTEQF
TRBV5-1	ASRTRVSGGNTEAF
TRBV5-6	ASSLTGTRGYT
TRBV5-1	ASSLGGILTYEQY
TRBV20-1	SARDSGLFEPQH
TRBV5-1	ASSPGQINSPLH
TRBV20-1	SARVAGADTEAF
TRBV20-1	SARAVESTDTQY
TRBV6-2/TRBV6-3	ASTNGETQY
TRBV6-2/TRBV6-3	ASSYTGSAGEQF
TRBV7-2	ASSLSVGELF
TRBV20-1	SARDLTGAQETQY
TRBV20-1	SASDRPILRGYT
TRBV6-1	ASSLRGGVLHEQY
TRBV6-2/TRBV6-3	ASSYGLAGHQETQY
TRBV5-1	ASSVGTGGVNQPQH
TRBV27	ASSLYAGLSSYNSPLH
TRBV5-1	ASSLTEETPLH
TRBV5-4	ASSPGDNYGYT
TRBV7-6	ASSPRANQPQH
TRBV10-3	AISEALALSYSGNTIY
TRBV14	ASSQERGGLTEAF
TRBV29-1	SVEGWTYNEQF